These 15 T cell receptor beta chains were sequenced from one sample in a study of T cell responses to AZD1222 COVID-19 vaccine. Generated by immunoSEQ multiplex PCR, the TCRdb table keeps only in-frame clones and is missing some. Among 200,000 or so clones, over 70% were seen once, and the ten largest hold 2.5% to 3%. The sample in question was peripheral blood, obtained on day 0 of MenACWY control vaccination. Receptors were obtained from an adult in good health.

The V and J genes are TRBV5-1 and TRBJ1-1; no reliable D call. This CDR3 comprises 16 residues. CDR1 and CDR2 (germline): SGHRS, YFSETQ. Trimming removed 0 bases at V and 0 bases at J, with 12 bases between. This chain's CDR3 is CASSLADTTLNTEAFF. As DNA, the CDR3 is TGCGCCAGCAGCTTGGCGGATACGACATTGAACACTGAAGCTTTCTTT.

The chain employs TRBV7-2 and TRBJ1-6; D not certain. Germline V gene sequence: CDR1 SGHTA, CDR2 FQGNSA. V was shortened by 5 bases and J by 5 bases, with 13 bases between the two germline ends. The CDR3 loop spans 15 amino acids. CDR3 residues: CASSPLSGDNSPLHF. For the CDR3, the DNA is TGTGCCAGCAGCCCCCTCTCGGGTGATAATTCACCCCTCCACTTT.

This clone was detected only a few times. The V and J genes are TRBV24-1 and TRBJ1-1; D is ambiguous. The germline V gene encodes CDR1 KGHDR and CDR2 SFDVKD. Deletions cut 4 bases from V and 1 base from J, with 9 bases between. This CDR3 has 14 amino acids. CDR3 protein: CATSEGTANTEAFF. The DNA for the CDR3 is TGTGCCACCAGTGAGGGCACTGCGAACACTGAAGCTTTCTTT.

The chain uses TRBV28 and TRBJ2-7; 7 bases agree with TRBD1. There are 12 residues in the CDR3. Unmatched junction bases numbered 4, after V lost 6 bases and J lost 5 bases. Germline CDR1 MDHEN, CDR2 SYDVKM. The CDR3 coding sequence is TGTGCCAGCAGAGCTACAGGGGACGAGCAGTACTTC. Amino acid sequence: CASRATGDEQYF.

V usage is TRBV9 and J usage is TRBJ1-2; D gene uncertain. Trimming removed 2 bases at V and 4 bases at J, with 6 bases between. Germline loops: CDR1 SGDLS, CDR2 YYNGEE. The CDR3 consists of 12 residues. CDR3 DNA sequence: TGTGCCAGCAGCGTGGACGGCTATGGCTACACCTTC. This encodes CASSVDGYGYTF. Complete variable domain (other parts from reference TRBV9 and TRBJ1-2): DSGVTQTPKHLITATGQRVTLRCSPRSGDLSVYWYQQSLDQGLQFLIQYYNGEERAKGNILERFSAQQFPDLHSELNLSSLELGDSALYFCASSVDGYGYTFGSGTRLTVV.

The rearrangement joins TRBV30 to TRBJ1-1, with D maybe TRBD1 (6 bases). Germline V gives CDR1 GTSNPN, CDR2 SVGIG (reference sequence). This CDR3 is built from 11 residues. The CDR3 sequence: CAYEGGTEAFF. The DNA for the CDR3 is TGTGCTTATGAGGGGGGAACTGAAGCTTTCTTT. Complete variable domain (other parts from reference TRBV30 and TRBJ1-1): SQTIHQWPATLVQPVGSPLSLECTVEGTSNPNLYWYRQAAGRGLQLLFYSVGIGQISSEVPQNLSASRPQDRQFILSSKKLLLSDSGFYLCAYEGGTEAFFGQGTRLTVV.

The chain has TRBV20-1 and TRBJ2-7; weak D call: TRBD2 (5 bases). V was pared by 6 bases and J by 6 bases, with 12 bases between. CDR3 length equals 11 residues. The V gene's germline CDR1 is DFQATT and CDR2 SNEGSKA (reference sequence). CDR3 sequence: CSARGGGEQYF. CDR3 sequence (DNA): TGCAGTGCCCGAGGAGGTGGCGAGCAGTACTTC.

The genes are TRBV7-9 and TRBJ2-3; D is possibly TRBD1 (7 bases). CDR3 length: 12 residues. Germline assignment: CDR1 SEHNR and CDR2 FQNEAQ (reference sequence). Between the trimmed V and J ends, which lost 5 bases and 6 bases, there was a span of 9 bases. The CDR3 bases are TGTGCCAGCAGCCCAGGGGGGGATACGCAGTATTTT. Translation gives CASSPGGDTQYF.

The chain links TRBV30 to TRBJ2-1, with TRBD2 as a possible D gene (6 bases). The CDR3 length is 14 residues. V gave up 0 bases and J gave up 8 bases, with 14 bases separating them. Germline-derived CDR1 and CDR2 are GTSNPN and SVGIG (reference sequence). The CDR3 nucleotides are TGTGCCTGGAGTGTTTACGGGAGTAGCGATGAGCAGTTCTTC. Translated, it gives CAWSVYGSSDEQFF.

This clone was seen a single time. The genes are TRBV6-4 and TRBJ2-3, with D possibly being TRBD1 (5 bases). The CDR3 is 14 residues long. Germline lookup yields CDR1 MRHNA and CDR2 SNTAGT. V lost 4 bases to trimming and J lost 3 bases, with 11 bases between them. CDR3 loop: CASSVSTDTDTQYF. For the CDR3, the DNA is TGTGCCAGCAGTGTATCGACAGATACAGATACGCAGTATTTT.

The CDR3 DNA reads as TGTGCCAGCAGTTTCCGGGACACCTCCTACGAGCAGTACTTC. This gives the protein CASSFRDTSYEQYF. This chain connects TRBV6-5 to TRBJ2-7, with D possibly matching TRBD1 (6 bases). Germline V CDR1 and CDR2: MNHEY, SVGAGI. Deletions cut 4 bases from V and 0 bases from J, with 10 bases between. The CDR3 runs to 14 residues.

V gene TRBV28 combines with J gene TRBJ1-1; D uncertain. The CDR3 has 14 amino acids. Deletions cut 3 bases from V and 4 bases from J, with 12 bases between. CDR1 and CDR2 from the germline V gene are MDHEN and SYDVKM. CDR3 bases: TGTGCCAGCAGTTTCCGGGCGGTTACCACTGAAGCTTTCTTT. Protein sequence: CASSFRAVTTEAFF.

The chain combines TRBV9 with TRBJ2-5; 9 bases match TRBD2. Trimming cost V 4 bases and J 5 bases; bases outside gene matches: 15. The germline V gene encodes CDR1 SGDLS and CDR2 YYNGEE. The CDR3 runs to 17 residues. The CDR3 nucleotides read TGTGCCAGCAGCTCACCTGTGCGGGGGGGCCTCCGGGAGACCCAGTACTTC. This encodes CASSSPVRGGLRETQYF.

The V call is TRBV19, the J call TRBJ2-3; 9 bases align to TRBD2. Unmatched junction bases numbered 7, after V lost 3 bases and J lost 6 bases. This CDR3 spans 15 amino acids. Germline CDR1 LNHDA, CDR2 SQIVND (reference sequence). The CDR3 DNA is TGTGCCAGTAGTATTTCTGCGGGGGGGTGGGATACGCAGTATTTT. Amino acid sequence: CASSISAGGWDTQYF. The whole variable domain, remainder taken from reference TRBV19 and TRBJ2-3, is DGGITQSPKYLFRKEGQNVTLSCEQNLNHDAMYWYRQDPGQGLRLIYYSQIVNDFQKGDIAEGYSVSREKKESFPLTVTSAQKNPTAFYLCASSISAGGWDTQYFGPGTRLTVL.

The V and J genes are TRBV6-6 and TRBJ1-4; the D gene is possibly TRBD1 (5 bases). Germline V gene lookup returns CDR1 MNHNY and CDR2 SVGAGI (reference sequence). The CDR3 contains 15 residues. Trimming shortened V by 0 bases and J by 3 bases, and 8 bases separated the two germline ends. The CDR3 loop is CASSYSGTANEKLFF. Here the CDR3 DNA reads TGTGCCAGCAGTTACTCAGGGACCGCTAATGAAAAACTGTTTTTT.